The 22 T cell receptor beta chains below come from one sample, sequenced in a study of cytomegalovirus exposure and HLA in healthy donors. Use of 60 Vbeta and 13 Jbeta primers characterized the PCR. Assay used: immunoSEQ multiplex PCR; TCRdb lists only in-frame clones, some missing. This sample carries around 55,000 clones, 65% to 80% of them seen once, and the ten largest clones take around 2.5%. Material for sequencing was PBMCs. These receptors came from a female donor in good health and CMV-seronegative.

The chain links TRBV6-4 to TRBJ2-3; 11 nucleotides align to TRBD1. CDR3 size: 15 residues. Losses at the gene ends were 6 bases for V and 4 bases for J; bases not matched to a gene: 6. Germline CDR1 and CDR2: MRHNA and SNTAGT. CDR3 region: CASSGTGGTSDTQYF. CDR3 bases: TGTGCCAGCAGCGGGACAGGGGGGACCTCAGATACGCAGTATTTT.

In nucleotides, the CDR3 is TGTGCCAGCAGCTTAAACAGGGATCAGCCCCAGCATTTT. Its translation: CASSLNRDQPQHF. This sequence joins TRBV7-9 and TRBJ1-5; TRBD1 is a possible D gene (6 bases). CDR3 length equals 13 residues. Trimming removed 2 bases at V and 5 bases at J, with 7 bases between. CDR1 and CDR2 (germline): SEHNR, FQNEAQ (reference sequence).

This chain links TRBV7-8 with TRBJ2-7; D perhaps matches TRBD2 (5 bases). The CDR3 consists of 12 residues. Trimming stripped 8 bases from V and 3 bases from J, with 11 bases between. CDR1 is SGHVS and CDR2 is FQNEAQ in the germline V gene. As DNA, the CDR3 is TGTGCCAGCGCTGCGGGTTTCTACGAGCAGTACTTC. It specifies CASAAGFYEQYF.

This chain connects TRBV7-3 to TRBJ2-7, with D possibly TRBD1 on 5 matching bases. Germline loops: CDR1 SGHTA, CDR2 FQGTGA. The CDR3 is made up of 13 amino acids. V lost 5 bases and J lost 5, with 13 bases in between. The CDR3 coding sequence is TGTGCCAGCAGCCCCACAGGCAGGGACGAGCAGTACTTC. This gives the protein CASSPTGRDEQYF. The entire variable domain, with the rest obtained from reference TRBV7-3 and TRBJ2-7, is as follows: GAGVSQTPSNKVTEKGKYVELRCDPISGHTALYWYRQSLGQGPEFLIYFQGTGAADDSGLPNDRFFAVRPEGSVSTLKIQRTERGDSAVYLCASSPTGRDEQYFGPGTRLTVT.

J is TRBJ2-7 and V is TRBV28; the match to TRBD1 covers 9 bases. There are 15 residues in the CDR3. The V gene end was trimmed by 7 bases and the J gene end by 2 bases; junction bases not matched to a gene: 9. The germline CDR1 and CDR2 sequences are MDHEN and SYDVKM. CDR3 sequence: CASKIKQGAPYEQYF. The CDR3 bases are TGTGCCAGCAAGATTAAACAGGGGGCCCCCTACGAGCAGTACTTC.

This clone was seen a few times. DNA of the CDR3: TGTGCCAGCTCCCGGGACTATAATTCACCCCTCCACTTT. Its translation is CASSRDYNSPLHF. The chain has TRBV6-1 and TRBJ1-6, with D unresolved. The germline V gene encodes CDR1 MNHNS and CDR2 SASEGT. The CDR3 spans 13 residues. V shed 8 bases and J shed 3 bases, with 8 bases lying between them.

The chain couples TRBV28 to TRBJ2-5; D is ambiguous. The DNA end lines up better with TRBJ2-7; the J call may be wrong. The germline CDR1 and CDR2 sequences are MDHEN and SYDVKM. The CDR3 covers 14 residues. Here the CDR3 reads CASSILGETYEQYF. The CDR3 region has the DNA TGTGCCTCGTCTATCCTAGGCGAAACCTACGAGCAGTACTTC.

This rearrangement joins TRBV6-6 to TRBJ2-7, with 13 bases identical to TRBD2. Unmatched junction bases numbered 7, after V lost 5 bases and J lost 3 bases. The CDR3 is 16 residues long. Germline V CDR1 and CDR2: MNHNY, SVGAGI (reference sequence). The CDR3: CASSPLGLAGDYEQYF. In DNA, the CDR3 is TGTGCCAGCAGTCCTCTTGGACTAGCGGGGGACTACGAGCAGTACTTC.

The rearrangement links TRBV29-1 to TRBJ2-1, with 10 bases fitting TRBD1. The germline V gene has CDR1 SQVTM and CDR2 ANQGSEA. After removal of 1 base from V and 10 bases from J, the junction contained 4 bases not matched to a gene. The CDR3 is 13 residues long. The CDR3 protein is CSVEGQGANEQFF. CDR3 sequence (DNA): TGCAGCGTTGAAGGACAGGGGGCTAACGAGCAGTTCTTC.

The chain couples TRBV21-1 to TRBJ1-1. TRBV21-1 is an annotated pseudogene. CDR3 length equals 13 residues. The CDR3 spells CASPTALTGEAFF. For the CDR3, the DNA is TGTGCCAGCCCCACGGCCCTGACGGGTGAAGCTTTCTTT.

The rearrangement uses TRBV5-1 and TRBJ2-2; TRBD1 matches at 9 bases. This CDR3 contains 15 residues. V lost 4 bases to trimming and J lost 7 bases; unmatched junction nucleotides: 8. Germline V CDR1 and CDR2: SGHRS, YFSETQ. CDR3 amino acids: CASSPHRDRVGELFF. The CDR3, as DNA: TGCGCCAGCAGCCCCCACCGGGACAGGGTCGGGGAGCTGTTTTTT.

The gene calls are TRBV30 and TRBJ2-5; a possible D gene is TRBD2 (5 bases). The J call is uncertain, as TRBJ2-7 better fits the DNA end. Germline V gene data show CDR1 as GTSNPN and CDR2 as SVGIG (reference sequence). The CDR3 runs to 12 residues. The CDR3 here is CAWSVLGFEQYF. DNA of the CDR3: TGTGCCTGGAGTGTACTAGGGTTCGAGCAGTACTTC.

The chain is built from TRBV28 and TRBJ2-4; 7 bases line up with TRBD1. The junction had 21 bases not matched to a gene; V was cut back by 6 bases and J by 7 bases. The germline V gene has CDR1 MDHEN and CDR2 SYDVKM. This CDR3 is built from 18 residues. CDR3 in amino acids: CASRELTGRFGSRNIQYF. CDR3 nucleotide sequence: TGTGCCAGCAGGGAGCTGACAGGGCGGTTCGGTTCACGGAACATTCAGTACTTC.

This clone was counted only a few times. The J gene is TRBJ2-7, the V gene TRBV30; maybe TRBD1 (6 bases). V gave up 3 bases and J gave up 2 bases, with 11 bases separating them. Germline V gives CDR1 GTSNPN, CDR2 SVGIG (reference sequence). The length of the CDR3 is 13 residues. The CDR3 DNA reads TGTGCCTGGAGGGGCAGGGGAGCCTACGAGCAGTACTTC. As protein: CAWRGRGAYEQYF.

The V call is TRBV5-1, the J call TRBJ2-2; TRBD2 matches at 7 bases. Trimming removed 4 bases from V and 3 bases from J; junction bases left unmatched: 6. The CDR3 has 15 residues. Looked up from germline, CDR1 is SGHRS and CDR2 is YFSETQ. CDR3 loop: CASSVRDYYTGELFF. CDR3 nucleotide sequence: TGCGCCAGCAGCGTCCGGGACTACTACACCGGGGAGCTGTTTTTT.

V gene TRBV28 combines with J gene TRBJ1-5, with D maybe TRBD1 (6 bases). V dropped 0 bases and J dropped 11 bases, with 20 bases sitting between them. Germline lookup yields CDR1 MDHEN and CDR2 SYDVKM. The CDR3 runs to 16 residues. Here the CDR3 DNA reads TGTGCCAGCAGTTTATGGGGCAGGGGATTGCCCGGAGCCCAGCATTTT. As protein: CASSLWGRGLPGAQHF.

V and J are TRBV4-3 and TRBJ2-5; D perhaps matches TRBD1 (6 bases). The CDR3 has 15 residues. Trimming pared 0 bases from V and 5 bases from J, leaving 13 bases between. Germline CDR1 is LGHNA and CDR2 is YSLEER. CDR3 loop: CASSQDSRGAETQYF. CDR3 coding DNA: TGCGCCAGCAGCCAAGATTCCAGGGGAGCGGAGACCCAGTACTTC.

V and J are TRBV14 and TRBJ2-5; 12 bases line up with TRBD2. The J call is uncertain, as TRBJ2-7 better fits the DNA end. The CDR3 has 14 amino acids. CDR1 and CDR2 (germline): SGHDN, FVKESK. This CDR3 is CASSSTSGGYEQYF. The CDR3 coding sequence is TGTGCCAGCAGCTCCACTAGCGGGGGGTACGAGCAGTACTTC.

This clone was seen only a few times. This CDR3 is also generated by other DNA sequences in the sample. The genes are TRBV7-2 and TRBJ1-1, with 7 nucleotides matching TRBD1. V dropped 6 bases and J dropped 4; count of bases not matched to a gene: 8. The CDR3 extends over 14 amino acids. The V gene's germline CDR1 is SGHTA and CDR2 FQGNSA. The CDR3 region is CASSRMAGGTEAFF. In nucleotides, the CDR3 is TGTGCCAGCAGTCGTATGGCAGGGGGCACTGAAGCTTTCTTT.

This clone was found a few times. This chain joins TRBV5-6 and TRBJ1-5; D is possibly TRBD1 (5 bases). V was pared by 4 bases and J by 4 bases, with 15 bases between. Germline V lookup: CDR1 SGHDT, CDR2 YYEEEE. This CDR3 contains 15 residues. The CDR3 is CASSQGPGPNQPQHF. The CDR3 coding sequence is TGTGCCAGCAGCCAGGGCCCAGGCCCGAATCAGCCCCAGCATTTT.

This clone turned up a few times. J is TRBJ2-1 and V is TRBV6-5; TRBD1 matches 10 bases. Germline loops: CDR1 MNHEY, CDR2 SVGAGI. V was clipped by 5 bases and J by 9 bases; unmatched bases: 10. The CDR3 runs to 15 residues. The CDR3 protein is CASSPGQGLLAEQFF. The CDR3 region has the DNA TGTGCCAGCAGTCCGGGACAGGGGCTTCTCGCTGAGCAGTTCTTC.

V is TRBV9 and J is TRBJ2-5; 12 nucleotides match TRBD1. Losses at the gene ends were 5 bases for V and 5 bases for J; bases not matched to a gene: 7. Germline-derived CDR1 and CDR2 are SGDLS and YYNGEE. The CDR3 is 15 residues long. CDR3 DNA: TGTGCCAGCAGTCCCGGGACAGGGGGCGTCGAGACCCAGTACTTC. The encoded protein is CASSPGTGGVETQYF.